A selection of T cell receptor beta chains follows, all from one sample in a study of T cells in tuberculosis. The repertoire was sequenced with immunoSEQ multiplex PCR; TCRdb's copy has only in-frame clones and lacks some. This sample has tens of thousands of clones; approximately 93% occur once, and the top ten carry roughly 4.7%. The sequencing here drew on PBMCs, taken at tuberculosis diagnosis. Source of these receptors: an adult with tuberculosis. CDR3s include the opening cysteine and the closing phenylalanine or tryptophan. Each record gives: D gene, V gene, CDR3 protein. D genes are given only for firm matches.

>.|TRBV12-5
CASGLAMTAGGYTF
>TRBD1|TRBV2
CASRPGQAEYSNQPQHF
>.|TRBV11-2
CASSPLTVSTDTQYF
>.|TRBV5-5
CASSLDPGTNYGYTF
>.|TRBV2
CASSPSQGNTEAFF
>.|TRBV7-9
CASSFTGLKALNEQFF
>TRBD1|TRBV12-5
CASGPTGSSTDTQYF
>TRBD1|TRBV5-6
CASSFGQVINQPQHF
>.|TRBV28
CASSSLLSTDTQYF
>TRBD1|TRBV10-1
CARDRPIPRTYEQYF
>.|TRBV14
CASSQQVSYNEQFF
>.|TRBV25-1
CASEGRGTEAFF
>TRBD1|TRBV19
CASTGTGRGETQYF
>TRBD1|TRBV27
CASSFGDRANGYTF
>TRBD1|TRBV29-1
CSVESRGGRGAQYF
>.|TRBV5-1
CASSLGAGEGNQPQHF
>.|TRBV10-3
CAISDMLGGGSADTQYF
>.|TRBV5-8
CASSLEWAKPEQYF
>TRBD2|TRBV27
CASGWTSRTDTQYF
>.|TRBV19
CASSTPAAGELFF
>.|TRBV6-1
CASRPGGDDYGYTF
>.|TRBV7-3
CASSLSFRGPYEQYF
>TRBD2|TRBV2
CASRGGLAGGPYEQYF
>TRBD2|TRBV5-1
CASSLAGLLAGGNEQFF
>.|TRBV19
CASRSQSTGNTIYF
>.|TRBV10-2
CASSRKGGTATNEKLFF
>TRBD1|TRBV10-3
CAISEPTGFKSVAFF
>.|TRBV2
CASSEAGRSNSPLHF
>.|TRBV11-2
CASSLASSPYEQYF
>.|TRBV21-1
CASSKEEKQGKVRHEQFF
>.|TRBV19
CASSIRQGPNTEAFF
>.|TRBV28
CASSATGIGQPQHF
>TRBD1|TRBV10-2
CASSEWGTGSQPQHF
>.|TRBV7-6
CASSRGRKETQYF
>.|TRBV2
CASSDRGANYGYTF
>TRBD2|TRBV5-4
CASSTGLAGAPSSYEQYF
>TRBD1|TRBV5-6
CASFRRGDRGWATQYF
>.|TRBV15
CATSRGGGGYNEQFF
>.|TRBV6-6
CASCHSGSYNEQFF
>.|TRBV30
CACSGGGFETQYF
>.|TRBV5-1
CASAGTLNTGELFF
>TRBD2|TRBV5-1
CASSRAGTTRTDTQYF
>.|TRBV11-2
CASSFDRTGNNEQFF
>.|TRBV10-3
CAISESPQQLEAFF
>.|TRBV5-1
CASSLGGNSYNEQFF
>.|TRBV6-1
CASSDPFNQPQHF
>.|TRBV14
CASSQVGQGAFF
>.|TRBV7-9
CASSFRTENTEAFF
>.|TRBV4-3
CASSQEAGTRGSQYF
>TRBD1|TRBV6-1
CASSTTGTGREKLFF